What follows are 17 T cell receptor beta chains derived from one specimen sequenced in a study of PD-L1 blockade in urothelial cancer. Sequencing used immunoSEQ multiplex PCR; TCRdb keeps in-frame clones, though not all of them. The data hold under 30,000 clones, with around 85% observed a single time. This specimen consisted of PBMCs, obtained around atezolizumab (anti-PD-L1) treatment. These receptors came from a man in his fifties with urothelial cancer.

The genes are TRBV11-3 and TRBJ2-3; TRBD1 agrees at 9 bases. Germline loops: CDR1 SGHNT, CDR2 YENEEA. V shed 1 base, J shed 2 bases, and the junction held 13 bases outside the gene matches. The CDR3 consists of 19 residues. The CDR3 sequence: CASSLASGTGNPFTDTQYF. In DNA form, the CDR3 reads TGTGCCAGCAGCTTAGCCTCCGGGACAGGGAACCCATTCACAGATACGCAGTATTTT.

The rearrangement uses TRBV25-1 and TRBJ1-2, with D tentatively TRBD1 (5 bases). With 2 bases removed from V and 2 bases from J, the gap between germline ends came to 6 bases. Germline V gene sequence: CDR1 MGHDK, CDR2 SYGVNS. This CDR3 comprises 13 residues. Here the CDR3 reads CASSEAGNYGYTF. CDR3 DNA: TGTGCCAGCAGTGAAGCAGGGAACTATGGCTACACCTTC.

This chain links TRBV6-1 with TRBJ2-1, with 10 bases matching TRBD1. The V gene end was trimmed by 0 bases and the J gene end by 4 bases; junction bases not matched to a gene: 3. Germline V CDR1 and CDR2: MNHNS, SASEGT. This CDR3 contains 16 residues. CDR3 nucleotide sequence: TGTGCCAGCAGTGAAGCATGGACAGGGGGGTACAATGAGCAGTTCTTC. Its translation: CASSEAWTGGYNEQFF.

V usage is TRBV7-6 and J usage is TRBJ2-7; 8 nucleotides match TRBD1. The V gene's germline CDR1 is SGHVS and CDR2 FNYEAQ. With 5 bases clipped from V and 5 bases from J, the junction kept 8 bases outside the gene matches. This CDR3 region has 14 residues. This CDR3 reads CASSLWTGSDEQYF. The CDR3 coding sequence is TGTGCCAGCAGCCTATGGACAGGGAGTGACGAGCAGTACTTC.

This clone occurred once. The chain is built from TRBV6-5 and TRBJ2-1; possibly TRBD1 for D (6 bases). The V end lost 8 bases, the J end lost 0 bases, and 14 bases lay between the germline ends. The CDR3 is 15 amino acids. The germline CDR1 and CDR2 sequences are MNHEY and SVGAGI. In nucleotides, the CDR3 is TGTGCCAGCCGACAGGTCGTCGGCTCCTACAATGAGCAGTTCTTC. This gives the protein CASRQVVGSYNEQFF.

This chain uses TRBV10-1 with TRBJ1-2; perhaps TRBD1 as D (6 bases). This CDR3 has 14 amino acids. Germline CDR1 and CDR2: WNHNN and SYGVQD (reference sequence). V was pared by 6 bases and J by 2 bases, with 13 bases between. CDR3 in amino acids: CASSPSGTNYGYTF. The CDR3 nucleotides read TGCGCCAGCAGCCCCTCCGGGACAAACTATGGCTACACCTTC.

The rearrangement uses TRBV5-6 and TRBJ1-6, with TRBD1 identical over 8 bases. Unmatched junction bases numbered 7, after V lost 0 bases and J lost 5 bases. The CDR3 contains 17 residues. Per the germline V gene, CDR1 is SGHDT and CDR2 is YYEEEE. The CDR3, as DNA: TGTGCCAGCAGCTTGGGGGCCGACAGGGGCCATAATTCACCCCTCCACTTT. Translation: CASSLGADRGHNSPLHF.

The J gene is TRBJ2-7, the V gene TRBV6-1; 10 positions match TRBD1. V lost 1 base, J lost 0 bases, and 0 bases stayed unmatched. This CDR3 is 15 amino acids long. Germline CDR1 and CDR2: MNHNS and SASEGT. The DNA for the CDR3 is TGTGCCAGCAGTGAAGGGACAGGGGGCTCCTACGAGCAGTACTTC. Amino acid sequence: CASSEGTGGSYEQYF.

J is TRBJ2-7 and V is TRBV7-6; 9 bases map to TRBD1. The ends lost 6 bases at V and 5 bases at J; junction bases unmatched: 2. The CDR3 consists of 12 residues. Germline V gives CDR1 SGHVS, CDR2 FNYEAQ. For the CDR3, the DNA is TGTGCCAGCAGTAGGACAGGGGACGAGCAGTACTTC. Amino acid sequence: CASSRTGDEQYF.

The rearrangement uses TRBV15 and TRBJ2-4, with D unresolved. This CDR3 contains 18 residues. CDR1 and CDR2 from the germline V gene are LNHNV and YYDKDF (reference sequence). V was pared by 0 bases and J by 0 bases, with 15 bases between. CDR3 sequence (DNA): TGTGCCACCAGCAGAGATAAAAATAGTTGGTTAGCCAAAAACATTCAGTACTTC. Its protein is CATSRDKNSWLAKNIQYF. The complete variable domain, with remaining parts taken from reference TRBV15 and TRBJ2-4, reads DAMVIQNPRYQVTQFGKPVTLSCSQTLNHNVMYWYQQKSSQAPKLLFHYYDKDFNNEADTPDNFQSRRPNTSFCFLDIRSPGLGDTAMYLCATSRDKNSWLAKNIQYFGAGTRLSVL.

The chain uses TRBV9 and TRBJ2-1; D is perhaps TRBD2 (6 bases). The CDR3 contains 14 residues. In germline, CDR1 is SGDLS, CDR2 YYNGEE. V dropped 1 base and J dropped 5 bases, with 10 bases sitting between them. Here the CDR3 reads CASSVLAQNNEQFF. The CDR3 region has the DNA TGTGCCAGCAGCGTACTAGCGCAAAACAATGAGCAGTTCTTC.

In its sample, this clone was seen once. The chain employs TRBV6-6 and TRBJ2-2, with D hard to call. V lost 9 bases and J lost 5, with 10 bases in between. CDR1 is MNHNY, CDR2 SVGAGI, per germline (reference sequence). The CDR3 has 12 residues. CDR3 amino acids: CASSVTTGELFF. For the CDR3, the DNA is TGTGCCAGTTCGGTTACTACCGGGGAGCTGTTTTTT.

The gene calls are TRBV29-1 and TRBJ1-4, with D unresolved. Trimming stripped 4 bases from V and 4 bases from J, with 7 bases between. Looked up from germline, CDR1 is SQVTM and CDR2 is ANQGSEA. This CDR3 is built from 12 residues. The CDR3 is CSVAQNNEKLFF. Written as DNA, the CDR3 is TGCAGCGTTGCACAAAATAATGAAAAACTGTTTTTT.

This CDR3 is CASSHSGRETDTQYF. CDR3 nucleotide sequence: TGCGCCAGCAGCCATAGCGGGAGGGAAACAGATACGCAGTATTTT. The J gene is TRBJ2-3, the V gene TRBV5-1; 11 bases map to TRBD2. In germline, CDR1 is SGHRS, CDR2 YFSETQ. The CDR3 sequence is 15 residues long. V shed 4 bases, J shed 3 bases, and the junction held 4 bases outside the gene matches.

The chain joins TRBV5-6 to TRBJ1-5, with D possibly TRBD1 on 5 matching bases. In germline, CDR1 is SGHDT, CDR2 YYEEEE. The CDR3 spans 12 residues. V was clipped by 3 bases and J by 7 bases, with 8 bases between them. The CDR3 loop reads CASSSQVQPQHF. The CDR3 DNA is TGTGCCAGCAGCTCACAGGTCCAGCCCCAGCATTTT.

The genes are TRBV5-1 and TRBJ2-7, with D tentatively TRBD2 (5 bases). Germline V gene sequence: CDR1 SGHRS, CDR2 YFSETQ. This CDR3 has 16 amino acids. V shed 1 base and J shed 0 bases, with 14 bases lying between them. CDR3: CASSLRTWGNSYEQYF. The DNA for the CDR3 is TGCGCCAGCAGCTTGAGGACTTGGGGAAACTCCTACGAGCAGTACTTC.

This clone was observed a few times. The genes are TRBV10-2 and TRBJ2-1; D is ambiguous. Germline lookup yields CDR1 WSHSY and CDR2 SAAADI. The CDR3 extends over 17 amino acids. V lost 0 bases, J lost 3 bases, and 15 bases lay in between. CDR3 region: CASSESVQATNYNEQFF. In nucleotides, the CDR3 is TGCGCCAGCAGTGAGTCGGTCCAGGCTACCAACTACAATGAGCAGTTCTTC.